This T cell receptor (beta chain) was identified during a study of beta chain features in type 1 diabetes. Study context: Across all samples, over 85 million sorted cells were examined.

The V end was cut by 3 bases, the J end by 7 bases, with 9 bases between. Germline assignment: CDR1 LNHNV and CDR2 YYDKDF (reference sequence). CDR3 length equals 13 residues. Study-level points and caveats: Fewer junction insertions and more nucleotide deletions appeared in type 1 diabetes patients. Within patients, naive, central memory and Treg TCRB repertoires seemed more similar than within healthy donors.

Concerning this clone itself: Antigen specificity is unknown.

Of the isolated RNA, all was reverse transcribed, and so the sequenced material was expressed TCRB transcripts. Libraries were prepared by immunoSEQ multiplex PCR; TCRdb keeps only in-frame clonotypes and omits some of them. The sample holds more than 300,000 clones, roughly 16% seen once. This chain links TRBV15 with TRBJ2-2; perhaps TRBD1 as D (6 bases). The sequence was obtained from a woman between 18 and 29 years old in good health. The sequencing input was naive CD4+ T cells from blood. CDR3 region: CATSRETGGELFF. CDR3 coding DNA: TGTGCCACCAGCAGGGAGACAGGCGGGGAGCTGTTTTTT.